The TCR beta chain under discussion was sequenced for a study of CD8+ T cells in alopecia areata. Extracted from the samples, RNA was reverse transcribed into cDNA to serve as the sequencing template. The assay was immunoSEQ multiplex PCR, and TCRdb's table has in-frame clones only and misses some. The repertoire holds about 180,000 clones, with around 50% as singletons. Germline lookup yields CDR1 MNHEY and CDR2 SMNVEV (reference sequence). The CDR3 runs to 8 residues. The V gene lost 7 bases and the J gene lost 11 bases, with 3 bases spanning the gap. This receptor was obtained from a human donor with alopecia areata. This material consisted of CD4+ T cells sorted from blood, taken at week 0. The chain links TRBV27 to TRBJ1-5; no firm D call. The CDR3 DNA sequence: TGTGCCAGCACAGCCCAGCATTTT. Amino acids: CASTAQHF.